This entry is about one T cell receptor (beta chain). This sample includes further DNA sequences coding for the same CDR3. This specimen belongs to a study of shared clonotypes between healthy human individuals. Study donors comprised healthy, HIV-negative adults devoid of recent acute infection or vaccination. Authors' methods: Quality scores were absent from the junction-only immunoSEQ sequences, so filtering differed. TCRdb's copy holds only in-frame clones and misses some; the assay was immunoSEQ multiplex PCR. V and J calls and clone size follow that table, whereas D and trimming were derived from the DNA. The sample includes around 2.5 million clones, under 95% of them seen just once. This CDR3 has 15 residues. Germline lookup yields CDR1 SGHTA and CDR2 FQGNSA. The J segment lost 2 bases and the V segment lost 2 bases, leaving 6 bases of the junction unmatched.

The chain employs TRBV7-2 and TRBJ2-7; 7 bases agree with TRBD2. Sequencing was carried out using naive CD4+ T cells from PBMCs. Indicated subset: CD45RA+ positively selected. The TCR sequence derives from a man aged 18-30 years in good health. Some clones in this sample may be carry-over from other donors' samples. The CDR3 spells CASSLSPSGPYEQYF. DNA of the CDR3: TGTGCCAGCAGCTTATCGCCTAGCGGCCCCTACGAGCAGTACTTC.